Listed here are 13 T cell receptor beta chains from one sample, sequenced in a study of metastatic and nonmetastatic thyroid tumors (dated by TCRdb to 2019 to 2021). None of the patients had been given any treatment before thyroid surgery. Library creation used PCR. Reads for this sample came from an Illumina HiSeq 4000. The raw public data were reprocessed by TCRdb itself: fastp quality trimming at Q25, MiXCR clonotype calling, in-frame beta chains only. This sample lists some 33,000 clones; around 16% were detected once. The biggest ten clones account for around 19% of the sample. Specimen: blood. The receptors originated from a male donor with papillary thyroid cancer or a benign thyroid nodule (not recorded which). Some clones in this sample may be carry-over from other donors' samples.

This clone was observed at least ten times. The CDR3 region has the DNA TGTGCCAGCAGTGATGGTCTAGCCAAAAACATTCAGTACTTC. Amino acids: CASSDGLAKNIQYF. The chain is built from TRBV2 and TRBJ2-4; D is undetermined. Trimming shortened V by 3 bases and J by 0 bases, and 6 bases separated the two germline ends. CDR1 is SNHLY, CDR2 FYNNEI, per germline. CDR3 size: 14 residues.

This sequence joins TRBV11-3 and TRBJ2-7, with TRBD2 matching over 9 bases. J gave up 2 bases and V 1 base, and 15 bases lay outside the gene matches. The CDR3 is 19 amino acids. Germline-derived CDR1 and CDR2 are SGHNT and YENEEA. The CDR3 coding sequence is TGTGCCAGCAGCTTAGTGGGTTGCGGGAGGGCCGTTCCCACCTACGAGCAGTACTTC. This translates into CASSLVGCGRAVPTYEQYF.

The V and J genes are TRBV2 and TRBJ1-5, with D unresolved. The CDR3 contains 12 residues. Germline CDR1 and CDR2: SNHLY and FYNNEI. The CDR3 DNA follows: TGTGCGATCTCCGAGGGCAATCAGCCCCAGCATTTT. This sequence encodes CAISEGNQPQHF.

The table lists this clone with a few counts. The chain combines TRBV27 with TRBJ2-1, with 9 bases matching TRBD2. This CDR3 has 15 amino acids. J lost 2 bases, V lost 6 bases, and 5 bases had no gene match. Germline CDR1 and CDR2: MNHEY and SMNVEV (reference sequence). CDR3 sequence reads: CASRLAGDTYNEQFF. The CDR3 DNA follows: TGTGCCAGCAGGTTAGCGGGAGACACCTACAATGAGCAGTTCTTC.

There are many counts of this clone. This chain links TRBV20-1 with TRBJ1-2; possibly TRBD1 for D (6 bases). CDR3 length: 14 amino acids. Per germline, CDR1 DFQATT and CDR2 SNEGSKA (reference sequence). Trimming removed 1 base from V and 4 bases from J, with 13 bases in between. CDR3 sequence (DNA): TGCAGTGCTAGAGCGGGGGGGGCCGGCTATGGCTACACCTTC. Amino acid sequence: CSARAGGAGYGYTF.

This clone was observed many times. The chain joins TRBV5-6 to TRBJ1-2; 11 nucleotides line up with TRBD1. The CDR3 consists of 17 residues. The germline V gene has CDR1 SGHDT and CDR2 YYEEEE. The junction had 11 bases not matched to a gene; V was cut back by 0 bases and J by 7 bases. CDR3 sequence: CASSLAGTDRGRGGYTF. Written as DNA, the CDR3 is TGTGCCAGCAGCTTGGCAGGAACGGACAGGGGGCGGGGTGGCTACACCTTC. Looking up the rest from reference TRBV5-6 and TRBJ1-2 gives the full variable domain: DAGVTQSPTHLIKTRGQQVTLRCSPKSGHDTVSWYQQALGQGPQFIFQYYEEEERQRGNFPDRFSGHQFPNYSSELNVNALLLGDSALYLCASSLAGTDRGRGGYTFGSGTRLTVV.

This chain links TRBV6-1 with TRBJ2-3; D tentatively reads TRBD1 or TRBD2 (5 bases each). Germline V CDR1 and CDR2: MNHNS, SASEGT. This CDR3 is built from 13 residues. The ends were cut back, 9 bases at V and 4 bases at J, with 14 bases in the middle. In DNA form, the CDR3 reads TGTGCCAGTTACAGGTCTAGCCCAGATACGCAGTATTTT. Translation gives CASYRSSPDTQYF.

This clone was found many times. The genes are TRBV15 and TRBJ2-7; 7 positions agree with TRBD2. J gave up 5 bases and V 1 base, and 11 bases lay outside the gene matches. The CDR3 length is 16 residues. Looked up from germline, CDR1 is LNHNV and CDR2 is YYDKDF (reference sequence). CDR3 sequence (DNA): TGTGCCACCAGCAGAGTAGGTGCTAGCGGAACGAACGAGCAGTACTTC. Translation: CATSRVGASGTNEQYF.

Many counts were recorded for this clone. The J gene is TRBJ2-5, the V gene TRBV9, with D tentatively TRBD2 (5 bases). Looked up from germline, CDR1 is SGDLS and CDR2 is YYNGEE. Deletions cut 3 bases from V and 5 bases from J, with 11 bases between. The CDR3 extends over 13 amino acids. CDR3 loop: CASSASGVETQYF. As DNA, the CDR3 is TGTGCCAGCAGCGCGTCCGGGGTCGAGACCCAGTACTTC.

This clone was seen many times. The J gene is TRBJ2-1, the V gene TRBV6-6, with 10 bases identical to TRBD2. CDR1 is MNHNY, CDR2 SVGAGI, per germline (reference sequence). CDR3 size: 15 residues. Trimming removed 2 bases from V and 7 bases from J; junction bases left unmatched: 5. CDR3 residues: CASSYASGSGNEQFF. In nucleotides, the CDR3 is TGTGCCAGCAGTTACGCTAGCGGGAGCGGTAATGAGCAGTTCTTC.

This clone was counted only a few times. The junction and the germline gene differ at one end; a read error may be behind it. The V call is TRBV27, the J call TRBJ2-1; perhaps TRBD2 as D (5 bases). Looked up from germline, CDR1 is MNHEY and CDR2 is SMNVEV (reference sequence). CDR3 length: 17 amino acids. DNA for the CDR3: TGTGCCAGCAGCCGCCTTCTAGCAACGAGCTCCTACAATGAGAAGTTCTTC. Its protein product is CASSRLLATSSYNEKFF.

This clone has ten or more counts. The chain joins TRBV20-1 to TRBJ1-4, with D maybe TRBD1 (6 bases). The CDR3 runs 16 residues. Germline V gene lookup returns CDR1 DFQATT and CDR2 SNEGSKA (reference sequence). V lost 6 bases to trimming and J lost 5 bases, with 22 bases between them. The CDR3 protein is CSAEPWGAEQNEKLFF. For the CDR3, the DNA is TGCAGTGCGGAACCCTGGGGGGCAGAACAAAATGAAAAACTGTTTTTT.

This clone has ten or more counts. This chain joins TRBV20-1 and TRBJ2-4; 9 bases fit TRBD2. CDR3 size: 15 residues. The junction had 4 bases not matched to a gene; V was cut back by 4 bases and J by 0 bases. CDR1 and CDR2 from the germline V gene are DFQATT and SNEGSKA (reference sequence). The CDR3 spells CSAKREAVAKNIQYF. CDR3 nucleotides: TGCAGTGCTAAGCGGGAGGCAGTAGCCAAAAACATTCAGTACTTC.